This TCR beta chain was observed in a study of T cell changes during pregnancy in multiple sclerosis. Libraries were prepared by immunoSEQ multiplex PCR; TCRdb keeps only in-frame clonotypes and omits some of them. Here the sample spans tens of thousands of clones, approximately 90% being singletons. CDR3 length equals 15 residues. Germline V gene sequence: CDR1 SQVTM, CDR2 ANQGSEA. V was shortened by 5 bases and J by 8 bases, with 22 bases between the two germline ends. Here the sequenced sample was peripheral blood, taken in the third trimester of pregnancy. The receptor was isolated from a female donor in good health, enrolled as a control in a pregnancy study. The gene calls are TRBV29-1 and TRBJ2-1; tentative D call: TRBD1 (6 bases). CDR3 DNA: TGCAGCGTTCGTGCACAGGGATACGGAACGGATGAGCAGTTCTTC. Protein sequence: CSVRAQGYGTDEQFF.